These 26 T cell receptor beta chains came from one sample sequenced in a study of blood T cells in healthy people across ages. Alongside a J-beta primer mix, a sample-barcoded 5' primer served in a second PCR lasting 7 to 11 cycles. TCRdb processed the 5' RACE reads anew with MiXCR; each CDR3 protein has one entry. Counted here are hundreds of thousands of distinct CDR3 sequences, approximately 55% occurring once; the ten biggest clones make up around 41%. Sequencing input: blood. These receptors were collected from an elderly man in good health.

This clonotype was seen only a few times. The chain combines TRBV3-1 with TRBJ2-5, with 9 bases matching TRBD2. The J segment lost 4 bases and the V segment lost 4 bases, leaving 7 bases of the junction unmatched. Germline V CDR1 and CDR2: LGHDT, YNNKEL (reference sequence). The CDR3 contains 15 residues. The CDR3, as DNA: TGTGCCAGCAGCCGCGAGACTAGCGGATCAGAGACCCAGTACTTC. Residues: CASSRETSGSETQYF.

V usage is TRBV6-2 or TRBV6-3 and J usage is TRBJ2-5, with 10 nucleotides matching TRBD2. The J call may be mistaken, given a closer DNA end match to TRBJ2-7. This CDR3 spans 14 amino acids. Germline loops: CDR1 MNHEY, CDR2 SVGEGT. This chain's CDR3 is CASSLSGRSNEQYF. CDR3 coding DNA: TGTGCCAGCAGCCTTAGCGGGAGGAGCAACGAGCAGTACTTC.

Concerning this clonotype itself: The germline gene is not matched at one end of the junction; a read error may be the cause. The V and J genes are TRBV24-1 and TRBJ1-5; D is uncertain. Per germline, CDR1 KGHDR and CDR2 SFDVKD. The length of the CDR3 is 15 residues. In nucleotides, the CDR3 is TGTGCCACCAGTCCGACCAATGGACGCAATCAGCTCCAGCATTTT. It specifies CATSPTNGRNQLQHF.

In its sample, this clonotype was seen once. CDR3 sequence (DNA): TGTGCCAGCAGCCCGGGACTAGCGGGAGGGCATGAGCAGTTCTTC. It is translated as CASSPGLAGGHEQFF. The rearrangement uses TRBV5-4 and TRBJ2-1; 16 bases agree with TRBD2. Germline CDR1 is SGHNT and CDR2 is YYREEE (reference sequence). The CDR3 is 15 amino acids. J gave up 8 bases and V 4 bases, and 3 bases lay outside the gene matches.

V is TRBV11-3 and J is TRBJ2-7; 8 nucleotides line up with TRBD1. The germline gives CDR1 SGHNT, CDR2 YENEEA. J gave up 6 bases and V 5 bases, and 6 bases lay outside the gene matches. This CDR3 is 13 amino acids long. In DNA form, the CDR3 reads TGTGCCAGCAGCCTAGGGACAGGCATCGAGCAGTACTTC. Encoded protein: CASSLGTGIEQYF.

The CDR3: CASSQIRSGSARNYGYTF. In DNA, the CDR3 is TGTGCCAGCTCACAGATTCGTTCGGGGTCGGCGCGAAACTATGGCTACACCTTC. The chain is built from TRBV18 and TRBJ1-2, with no clear D. The CDR3 sequence is 18 residues long. Germline lookup yields CDR1 KGHSH and CDR2 LQKENI. V was trimmed by 4 bases and J by 2 bases, leaving 23 bases between them.

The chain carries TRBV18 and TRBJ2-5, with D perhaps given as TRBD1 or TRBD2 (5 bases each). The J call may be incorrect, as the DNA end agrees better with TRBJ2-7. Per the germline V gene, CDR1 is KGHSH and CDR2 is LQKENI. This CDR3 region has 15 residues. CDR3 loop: CASSPPQPSGSEQYF. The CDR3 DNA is TGTGCCAGCTCACCACCGCAACCATCAGGGAGCGAGCAGTACTTC.

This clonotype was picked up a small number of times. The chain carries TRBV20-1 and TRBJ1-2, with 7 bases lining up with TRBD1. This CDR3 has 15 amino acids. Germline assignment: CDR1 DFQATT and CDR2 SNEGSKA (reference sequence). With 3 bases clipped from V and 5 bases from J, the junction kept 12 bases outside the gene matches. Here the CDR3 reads CSARKPGQSSYGYTF. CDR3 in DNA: TGCAGTGCTAGGAAGCCGGGACAGTCCTCTTATGGCTACACCTTC.

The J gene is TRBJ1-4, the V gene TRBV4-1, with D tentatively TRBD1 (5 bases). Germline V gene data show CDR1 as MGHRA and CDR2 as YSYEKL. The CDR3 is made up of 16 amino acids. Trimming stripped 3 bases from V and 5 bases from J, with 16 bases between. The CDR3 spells CASSQGPGTANEKLFF. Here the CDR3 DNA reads TGCGCCAGCAGCCAGGGGCCCGGGACTGCCAATGAAAAACTGTTTTTT.

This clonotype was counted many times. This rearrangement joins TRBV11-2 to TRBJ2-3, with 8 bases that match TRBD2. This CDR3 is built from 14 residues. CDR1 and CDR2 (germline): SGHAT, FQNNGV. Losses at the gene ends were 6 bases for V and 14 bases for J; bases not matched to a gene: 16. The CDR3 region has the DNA TGTGCCAGCAGACCACTAGCGGAACACAGATACGCGTATTTT. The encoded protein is CASRPLAEHRYAYF.

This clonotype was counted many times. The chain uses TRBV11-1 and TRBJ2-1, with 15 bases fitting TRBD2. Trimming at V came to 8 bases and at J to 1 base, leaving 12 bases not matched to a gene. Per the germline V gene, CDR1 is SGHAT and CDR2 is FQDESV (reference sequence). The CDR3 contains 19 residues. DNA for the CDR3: TGTGCCAGCTCCGGGACGGGACTAGCGGGAGGTGGATCCTACAATGAGCAGTTCTTC. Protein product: CASSGTGLAGGGSYNEQFF.

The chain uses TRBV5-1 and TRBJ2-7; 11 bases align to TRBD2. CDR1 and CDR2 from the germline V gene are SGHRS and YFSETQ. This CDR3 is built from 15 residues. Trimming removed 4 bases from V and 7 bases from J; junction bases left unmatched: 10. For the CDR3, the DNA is TGCGCCAGCAGCCGGACGGGACTAGCGGCGGGGGAGCAGTACTTC. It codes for CASSRTGLAAGEQYF.

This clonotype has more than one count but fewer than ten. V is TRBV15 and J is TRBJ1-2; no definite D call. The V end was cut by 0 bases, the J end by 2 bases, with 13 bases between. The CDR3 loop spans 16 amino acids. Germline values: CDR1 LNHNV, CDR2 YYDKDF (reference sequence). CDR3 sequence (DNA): TGTGCCACCAGCAGAGATGAAGGGAAATGGAACTATGGCTACACCTTC. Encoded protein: CATSRDEGKWNYGYTF.

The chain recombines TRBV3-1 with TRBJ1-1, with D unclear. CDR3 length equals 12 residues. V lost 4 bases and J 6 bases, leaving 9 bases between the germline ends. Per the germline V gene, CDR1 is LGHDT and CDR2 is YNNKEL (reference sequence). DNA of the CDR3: TGTGCCAGCAGCCGCCAAAACGCTGAAGCTTTCTTT. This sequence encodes CASSRQNAEAFF.

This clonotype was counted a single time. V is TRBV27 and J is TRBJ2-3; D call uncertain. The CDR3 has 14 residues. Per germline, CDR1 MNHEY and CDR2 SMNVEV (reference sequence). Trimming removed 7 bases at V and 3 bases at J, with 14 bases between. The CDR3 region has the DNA TGTGCCAGCACCCCTTCTAGTGGGACAGATACGCAGTATTTT. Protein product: CASTPSSGTDTQYF.

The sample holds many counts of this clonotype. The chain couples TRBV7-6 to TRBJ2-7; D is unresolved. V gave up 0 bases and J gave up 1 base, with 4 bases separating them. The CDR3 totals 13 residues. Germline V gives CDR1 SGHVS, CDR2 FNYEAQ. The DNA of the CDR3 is TGTGCCAGCAGCTTAGCGCATTCCTACGAGCAGTACTTC. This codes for CASSLAHSYEQYF.

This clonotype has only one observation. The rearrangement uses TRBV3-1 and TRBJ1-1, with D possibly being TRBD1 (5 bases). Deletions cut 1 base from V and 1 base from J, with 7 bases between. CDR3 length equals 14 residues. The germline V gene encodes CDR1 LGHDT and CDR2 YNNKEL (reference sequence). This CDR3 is CASSQAGQNTEAFF. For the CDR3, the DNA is TGTGCCAGCAGCCAAGCTGGACAGAACACTGAAGCTTTCTTT.

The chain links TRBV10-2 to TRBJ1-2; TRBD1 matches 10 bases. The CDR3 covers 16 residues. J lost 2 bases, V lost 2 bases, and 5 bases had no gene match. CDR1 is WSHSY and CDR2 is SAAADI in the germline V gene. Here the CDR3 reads CASSEARTGGNYGYTF. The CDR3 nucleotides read TGCGCCAGCAGTGAGGCAAGGACAGGGGGGAACTATGGCTACACCTTC.

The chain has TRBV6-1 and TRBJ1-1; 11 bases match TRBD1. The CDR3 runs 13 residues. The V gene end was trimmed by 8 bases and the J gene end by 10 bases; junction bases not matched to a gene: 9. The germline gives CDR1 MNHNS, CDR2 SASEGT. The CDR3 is CASGRTGGLPAFF. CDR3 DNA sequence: TGTGCCAGCGGCCGGACAGGGGGCCTTCCAGCTTTCTTT.

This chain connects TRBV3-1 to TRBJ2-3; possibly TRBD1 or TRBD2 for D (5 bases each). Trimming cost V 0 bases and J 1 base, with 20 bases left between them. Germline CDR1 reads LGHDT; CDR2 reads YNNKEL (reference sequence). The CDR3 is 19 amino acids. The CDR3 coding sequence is TGTGCCAGCAGCCAAGATAATCGGGGACCCCTTTCAGGCACAGATACGCAGTATTTT. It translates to CASSQDNRGPLSGTDTQYF.

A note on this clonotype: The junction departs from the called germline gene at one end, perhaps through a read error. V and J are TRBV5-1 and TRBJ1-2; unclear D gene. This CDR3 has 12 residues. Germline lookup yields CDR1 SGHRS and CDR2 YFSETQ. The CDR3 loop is CASSLGPGGYTF. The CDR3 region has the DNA TGTGCCAGCAGCCTTGGGCCGGGGGGCTACACCTTC. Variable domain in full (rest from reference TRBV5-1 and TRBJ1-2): KAGVTQTPRYLIKTRGQQVTLSCSPISGHRSVSWYQQTPGQGLQFLFEYFSETQRNKGNFPGRFSGRQFSNSRSEMNVSTLELGDSALYLCASSLGPGGYTFGSGTRLTVV.

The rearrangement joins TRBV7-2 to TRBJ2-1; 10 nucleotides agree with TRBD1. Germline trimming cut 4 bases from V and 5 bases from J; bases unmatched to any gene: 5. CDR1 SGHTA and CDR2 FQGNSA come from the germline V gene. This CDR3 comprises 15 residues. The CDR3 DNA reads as TGTGCCAGCAGCTCGGGACAGGGGAACCACAATGAGCAGTTCTTC. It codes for CASSSGQGNHNEQFF. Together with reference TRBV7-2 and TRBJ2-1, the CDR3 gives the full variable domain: GAGVSQSPSNKVTEKGKDVELRCDPISGHTALYWYRQSLGQGLEFLIYFQGNSAPDKSGLPSDRFSAERTGGSVSTLTIQRTQQEDSAVYLCASSSGQGNHNEQFFGPGTRLTVL.

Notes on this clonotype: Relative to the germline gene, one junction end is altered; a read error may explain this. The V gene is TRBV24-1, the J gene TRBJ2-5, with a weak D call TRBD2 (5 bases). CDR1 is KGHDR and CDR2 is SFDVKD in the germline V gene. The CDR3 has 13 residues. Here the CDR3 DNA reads TGCGCCACCAGTGGGGAGTACCAAGAGACCCAGTACTTC. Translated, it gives CATSGEYQETQYF.

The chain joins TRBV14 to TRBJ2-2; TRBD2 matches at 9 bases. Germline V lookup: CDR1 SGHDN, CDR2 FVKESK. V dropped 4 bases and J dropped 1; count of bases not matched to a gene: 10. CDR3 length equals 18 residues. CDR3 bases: TGTGCCAGCAGCCCAAACTGGTTACTAGCGGGGAACACCGGGGAGCTGTTTTTT. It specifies CASSPNWLLAGNTGELFF.

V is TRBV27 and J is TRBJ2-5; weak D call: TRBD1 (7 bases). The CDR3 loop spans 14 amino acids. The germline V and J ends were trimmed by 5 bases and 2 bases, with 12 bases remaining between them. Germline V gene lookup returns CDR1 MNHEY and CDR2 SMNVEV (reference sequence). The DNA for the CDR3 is TGTGCCAGCAGTCCGGGGGACAGACAAGAGACCCAGTACTTC. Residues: CASSPGDRQETQYF.

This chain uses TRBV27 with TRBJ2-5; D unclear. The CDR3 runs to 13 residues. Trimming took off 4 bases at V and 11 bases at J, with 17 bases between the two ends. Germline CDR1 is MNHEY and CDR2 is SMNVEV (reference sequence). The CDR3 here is CASSCAPSGQQYF. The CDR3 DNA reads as TGTGCCAGCAGTTGCGCCCCTTCCGGGCAGCAGTACTTC.